This TCR beta chain originates from a study of early T cells in non-severe SARS-CoV-2 infection (dated by TCRdb to the early 2020s). Turning to the overall study: Because TCR sequencing was done on bulk RNA from unsorted whole blood, the alpha and beta chains could not be paired. On the study overall, not on this receptor specifically: VDJdb matching was skewed toward anti-spike CD8 responses, so virus-specific expansions were likely underestimated and private and CD4 specificities were missed.

As regards this clonotype: It lacks a known antigen. No quality values exist for individual bases; no much larger clone is one base distant.

A case-control design nested within a healthcare worker cohort in London, UK, was used, with weekly nasopharyngeal swab PCR tests and blood sampling performed. Healthcare workers were enrolled in the week of the UK lockdown, from 23 to 31 March 2020, and were followed every week for up to roughly 15 weeks. The CDR3 runs 13 amino acids, cysteine and phenylalanine included. Only the CDR3 portion is preserved as DNA: 39 bases, with reading frame beginning at the first base. CDR1 and CDR2, per the germline V gene, are MDHEN and SYDVKM. V is pared back by 5 bases and J by 4 bases, with 6 bases lying between the germline termini. Libraries came from 5' RACE. Sequencing was performed on a NextSeq 500. In the TCR library protocol, unique molecular identifiers were attached to individual cDNA molecules to correct for PCR bias and sequencing error. Sequencing covered both TCR alpha and beta chains, and within each sample the abundances of alpha and beta sequences were tightly co-correlated. Concerning the study's data processing: Decombinator V4 was used to perform V gene, J gene and CDR3 annotation of TCR sequences. TCRs were defined as expanded if a significant change between any two time points was detected under a Poisson model with p below 0.0001. TCR abundances were normalised to the total number of TCRs sequenced per sample and expressed as counts per million. TRAV1-2 paired with TRAJ12, TRAJ20 or TRAJ33 defined MAIT TCRs, while TRAV10 paired with TRAJ18 defined iNKT TCRs. A search of VDJdb, accessed on 1 November 2021, was run for TCRs annotated to CMV, EBV and SARS-CoV-2, with TCRs annotated for multiple antigens excluded. The raw public data were reprocessed by TCRdb itself: fastp quality trimming at Q25, MiXCR clonotype calling, in-frame beta chains only. Every entry covers one CDR3 protein and lists the most common genes and DNA from its rows. TCRdb assigned the V and J calls; the authors' analysis was not used. This sample holds tens of thousands of distinct CDR3 sequences; about 9.3% were observed only once. The top ten constitute 15% of the sample.

The sequence joins TRBV28 to TRBJ1-6; confidence is insufficient to name the D gene. This sequence originates from an adult who was a healthcare worker with PCR-confirmed SARS-CoV-2 infection or an uninfected control (not recorded which). Sequencing was performed on whole blood. In nucleotides, the sequence is TGTGCCAGCAGTCCGCCGTATAATTCACCCCTCCACTTT. This is translated as CASSPPYNSPLHF.